These 21 T cell receptor beta chains originate from one sample sequenced in a study of CD8 T cells in Susac syndrome (dated by TCRdb to between 2019 and 2020). Libraries were constructed by the immunoSEQ multiplex PCR assay. RNA was extracted using the RNeasy kit, and about 0.5 to 1 ug of the RNA was reverse transcribed with random hexamers. Starting from the raw public reads, TCRdb applied fastp trimming at Q25, assembled clones with MiXCR and retained in-frame beta chains. Each entry merges the rows of one CDR3 protein and shows their most common DNA and genes. A total of approximately 100,000 distinct CDR3 sequences appear in this sample, just under 95% of them only once. The top ten clonotypes cover approximately 0.13% of the sample. Sequenced material: CD8+ T cells from PBMCs. These TCRs come from a human donor in good health.

The chain carries TRBV28 and TRBJ2-1, with D hard to call. This CDR3 contains 13 residues. V lost 7 bases to trimming and J lost 8 bases, with 15 bases between them. Germline values: CDR1 MDHEN, CDR2 SYDVKM. The DNA for the CDR3 is TGTGCCAGCACCCCCGTGTGGGTCGATGAGCAGTTCTTC. This sequence encodes CASTPVWVDEQFF.

The rearrangement links TRBV9 to TRBJ2-2; D unresolved. Germline V gene sequence: CDR1 SGDLS, CDR2 YYNGEE. The CDR3 sequence is 13 residues long. Trimming took 0 bases from V and 4 from J, leaving 4 bases between them. The CDR3 coding sequence is TGTGCCAGCAGCGTAGATCTCACCGGGGAGCTGTTTTTT. Translation: CASSVDLTGELFF.

The CDR3 DNA is TGTGCCAGTAGTCCCCCAGTTGGAGCTCGGACACAAGATACGCAGTATTTT. Translated: CASSPPVGARTQDTQYF. The J gene is TRBJ2-3, the V gene TRBV19; a weak D match, TRBD1 (5 bases). The V end lost 5 bases, the J end lost 5 bases, and 23 bases lay between the germline ends. The CDR3 length is 17 residues. Germline V lookup: CDR1 LNHDA, CDR2 SQIVND (reference sequence). Complete variable domain (other parts from reference TRBV19 and TRBJ2-3): DGGITQSPKYLFRKEGQNVTLSCEQNLNHDAMYWYRQDPGQGLRLIYYSQIVNDFQKGDIAEGYSVSREKKESFPLTVTSAQKNPTAFYLCASSPPVGARTQDTQYFGPGTRLTVL.

V is TRBV12-3 or TRBV12-4 and J is TRBJ2-3, with 13 bases fitting TRBD2. The V gene end was trimmed by 6 bases and the J gene end by 4 bases; junction bases not matched to a gene: 10. The CDR3 loop spans 17 amino acids. The CDR3 nucleotides read TGTGCCAGCAGCCGGACTAGCGGGAGCATGAGCGCAGATACGCAGTATTTT. Protein sequence: CASSRTSGSMSADTQYF.

V usage is TRBV19 and J usage is TRBJ1-1; tentative D call: TRBD1 (5 bases). Deletions cut 5 bases from V and 5 bases from J, with 21 bases between. The CDR3 totals 16 residues. CDR1 is LNHDA and CDR2 is SQIVND in the germline V gene (reference sequence). The CDR3 protein is CASSPPPGLLGTEAFF. CDR3 sequence (DNA): TGTGCCAGTAGTCCACCCCCGGGGCTTTTGGGAACTGAAGCTTTCTTT.

The chain combines TRBV20-1 with TRBJ2-1, with TRBD2 matching over 9 bases. V gave up 5 bases and J gave up 6 bases; unmatched junction bases: 11. The CDR3 consists of 15 residues. CDR1 is DFQATT, CDR2 SNEGSKA, per germline (reference sequence). The CDR3 protein is CSAAMSGGYANEQFF. The CDR3 region has the DNA TGCAGTGCTGCGATGAGCGGGGGGTACGCCAATGAGCAGTTCTTC.

This chain connects TRBV5-4 to TRBJ2-2; D unclear. Trimming took 4 bases from V and 6 from J, leaving 16 bases between them. Germline loops: CDR1 SGHNT, CDR2 YYREEE (reference sequence). This CDR3 has 15 amino acids. As DNA, the CDR3 is TGTGCCAGCAGCCCCTTGGCCCCCGGGTCCGGGGAGCTGTTTTTT. Translated: CASSPLAPGSGELFF.

V gene TRBV7-3 combines with J gene TRBJ2-1, with TRBD2 matching over 9 bases. Germline V gene data show CDR1 as SGHTA and CDR2 as FQGTGA. The junction had 7 bases not matched to a gene; V was cut back by 2 bases and J by 2 bases. The CDR3 is made up of 17 amino acids. The CDR3 nucleotides read TGTGCCAGCAGCTTACAATCGGCGGGGGGGCCCTACAATGAGCAGTTCTTC. This gives the protein CASSLQSAGGPYNEQFF.

The rearrangement links TRBV25-1 to TRBJ2-1; D call uncertain. The ends were cut back, 8 bases at V and 6 bases at J, with 5 bases in the middle. The CDR3 is 10 amino acids. From germline, CDR1 is MGHDK and CDR2 SYGVNS. The CDR3 loop is CASGFNEQFF. CDR3 nucleotides: TGTGCCAGCGGGTTCAATGAGCAGTTCTTC.

The chain couples TRBV18 to TRBJ2-7; 7 bases match TRBD1. The CDR3 is 15 residues long. V was clipped by 5 bases and J by 2 bases; unmatched bases: 9. The V gene's germline CDR1 is KGHSH and CDR2 LQKENI. CDR3 bases: TGTGCCAGCTCAATAGGGGGCCCCCGGGCCTACGAGCAGTACTTC. It is translated as CASSIGGPRAYEQYF.

This clonotype was counted once. This chain uses TRBV11-2 with TRBJ1-2; the match to TRBD1 covers 12 bases. The CDR3 sequence is 17 residues long. J gave up 0 bases and V 4 bases, and 6 bases lay outside the gene matches. The germline V gene has CDR1 SGHAT and CDR2 FQNNGV. The CDR3 nucleotides are TGTGCCAGCAGCTCCCGGGACAGGGGGCACCCTAACTATGGCTACACCTTC. This translates into CASSSRDRGHPNYGYTF. Full variable domain (outside the CDR3, taken from reference TRBV11-2 and TRBJ1-2): EAGVAQSPRYKIIEKRQSVAFWCNPISGHATLYWYQQILGQGPKLLIQFQNNGVVDDSQLPKDRFSAERLKGVDSTLKIQPAKLEDSAVYLCASSSRDRGHPNYGYTFGSGTRLTVV.

The CDR3 bases are TGTGCCAGCAGCACCACAGGTTACACCGGGGAGCTGTTTTTT. This encodes CASSTTGYTGELFF. This rearrangement joins TRBV21-1 to TRBJ2-2; TRBD1, the D gene given by the table, was not confirmed from the DNA. TRBV21-1 is a known pseudogene. The CDR3 has 14 amino acids.

The rearrangement uses TRBV6-2 or TRBV6-3 and TRBJ2-1, with D hard to call. Trimming shortened V by 4 bases and J by 10 bases, and 11 bases separated the two germline ends. Germline V CDR1 and CDR2: MNHEY, SVGEGT. CDR3 size: 12 residues. The CDR3 sequence: CASSFGASEQFF. In nucleotides, the CDR3 is TGTGCCAGCAGTTTCGGAGCGTCAGAGCAGTTCTTC.

The chain links TRBV18 to TRBJ2-7, with D perhaps TRBD1 (5 bases). Germline CDR1 reads KGHSH; CDR2 reads LQKENI. V lost 0 bases and J 3 bases, leaving 9 bases between the germline ends. The CDR3 contains 14 residues. Here the CDR3 DNA reads TGTGCCAGCTCACCACCGTTTGACAGCTACGAGCAGTACTTC. This translates into CASSPPFDSYEQYF.

The chain employs TRBV7-2 and TRBJ1-2, with a tentative D call TRBD1 (5 bases). This CDR3 contains 14 residues. Germline CDR1 SGHTA, CDR2 FQGNSA. The V end was cut by 6 bases, the J end by 3 bases, with 14 bases between. CDR3 sequence reads: CASSPSATDYGYTF. Written as DNA, the CDR3 is TGTGCCAGCAGTCCCTCCGCGACAGACTATGGCTACACCTTC. Variable domain in full (rest from reference TRBV7-2 and TRBJ1-2): GAGVSQSPSNKVTEKGKDVELRCDPISGHTALYWYRQSLGQGLEFLIYFQGNSAPDKSGLPSDRFSAERTGGSVSTLTIQRTQQEDSAVYLCASSPSATDYGYTFGSGTRLTVV.

The V call is TRBV5-1, the J call TRBJ2-1; D is possibly TRBD1 (5 bases). V lost 3 bases and J 2 bases, leaving 15 bases between the germline ends. The germline V gene has CDR1 SGHRS and CDR2 YFSETQ. There are 16 residues in the CDR3. Written as DNA, the CDR3 is TGCGCCAGCAGCTCCCAGGGTAGGCGGACCTACAATGAGCAGTTCTTC. Amino acids: CASSSQGRRTYNEQFF.

This chain uses TRBV7-2 with TRBJ1-3; D might be TRBD1 (6 bases). CDR1 SGHTA and CDR2 FQGNSA come from the germline V gene. The V end was cut by 1 base, the J end by 3 bases, with 13 bases between. This CDR3 comprises 16 residues. CDR3 in DNA: TGTGCCAGCAGCTTAGTTGCGGGGGCGAATGGAAACACCATATATTTT. Translating it yields CASSLVAGANGNTIYF.

This chain uses TRBV21-1 with TRBJ2-6; the D call TRBD2 from the table was never checked on the DNA. TRBV21-1 is a pseudogene. The CDR3 length is 16 residues. This CDR3 reads CASSKIARAGANVLTF. The CDR3 coding sequence is TGTGCCAGCAGCAAGATTGCGAGGGCAGGGGCCAACGTCCTGACTTTC.

V usage is TRBV6-2 or TRBV6-3 and J usage is TRBJ1-5, with D tentatively TRBD1 (5 bases). The CDR3 sequence is 13 residues long. V lost 7 bases, J lost 1 base, and 8 bases lay in between. CDR1 and CDR2 from the germline V gene are MNHEY and SVGEGT. The CDR3 here is CASKTVSNQPQHF. The CDR3 DNA reads as TGTGCCAGCAAGACAGTGAGCAATCAGCCCCAGCATTTT.

The chain employs TRBV19 and TRBJ2-2; D unclear. Trimming shortened V by 5 bases and J by 4 bases, and 17 bases separated the two germline ends. Per the germline V gene, CDR1 is LNHDA and CDR2 is SQIVND (reference sequence). The CDR3 is 16 amino acids. The CDR3 bases are TGTGCCAGTAGTCTGATGTCAGGTGCTCTCACCGGGGAGCTGTTTTTT. This encodes CASSLMSGALTGELFF.

The chain combines TRBV7-9 with TRBJ1-1; D gene ambiguous. CDR3 length: 14 amino acids. Germline V CDR1 and CDR2: SEHNR, FQNEAQ (reference sequence). The germline V and J ends were trimmed by 2 bases and 0 bases, with 7 bases remaining between them. The chain's CDR3 is CASSLPFMNTEAFF. The CDR3 nucleotides are TGTGCCAGCAGCTTACCGTTCATGAACACTGAAGCTTTCTTT.